The clone carrying this T cell receptor beta chain turned up a few times. The record originates from a study of blood T cell repertoires in COVID-19. Overall study context: Sample material is recorded as cDNA or gDNA derived from T cells, B-cell-depleted T cells, or PBMCs.

Produced via immunoSEQ multiplex PCR; TCRdb's table is partial and in-frame only. This sample has 230,000 or so clones, with around 83% found just once. This CDR3 is 14 amino acids long. The V and J ends lost 6 bases and 1 base respectively, with 12 bases between them. The V gene's germline CDR1 is MNHEY and CDR2 SVGAGI. The chain links TRBV6-5 to TRBJ1-1, with unresolved D. The sample taken for sequencing was peripheral blood. This clonotype was sampled from a man aged 35 to 55 with active or convalescent COVID-19. This CDR3 is CASRSGLWNTEAFF. Here the CDR3 DNA reads TGTGCCAGCAGGTCAGGACTCTGGAACACTGAAGCTTTCTTT.